The sequence of this T cell receptor (beta chain) was determined in a study of T cells in Graves' hyperthyroidism and ophthalmopathy. Study information: The initial diagnosis was the point when peripheral blood was collected, ahead of any treatment. Broader study findings: Blood held most thyroid clonotypes expanded above 0.001 frequency.

TCR beta CDR3 region amplification was performed from RNA transcripts. Primed by the HTBI set, a first-round RT-PCR was run on the TCR CDR3. Each CDR3 protein gets one entry after TCRdb re-called the multiplex PCR reads with MiXCR. The sample lists hundreds of thousands of distinct CDR3 sequences; 18% were seen once. Exclusion followed for patients with uncontrolled infection, other autoimmune disease, pregnancy or lactation. From roughly 10 ml of fresh peripheral blood, PBMCs were isolated. This clonotype occurred many times. The antigen is undetermined. V gave up 8 bases and J gave up 2 bases; unmatched junction bases: 6. This CDR3 spans 14 amino acids. CDR1 and CDR2 from the germline V gene are LNHNV and YYDKDF (reference sequence).

The chain joins TRBV15 to TRBJ1-1; 9 nucleotides match TRBD1. The clonotype comes from a woman in her forties or fifties with Graves' hyperthyroidism that later progressed to Graves' ophthalmopathy. The specimen sequenced was blood. Here the CDR3 reads CATANRGRNTEAFF. DNA for the CDR3: TGTGCCACCGCGAACAGGGGGCGTAACACTGAAGCTTTCTTT.